A selection of T cell receptor beta chains follows, all from one sample in a study of vaccination and CD4 T cells after COVID-19. Which antigens these TCRs recognize remains unknown. TCRdb re-derived calls from the PCR reads in MiXCR, one entry per CDR3 protein. This sample yields around 10,000 distinct CDR3 sequences, of which 40% to 50% are seen a single time; 29% belongs to the top ten. The sample consisted of CD4+ T cells from blood, cultured in vitro. Receptors originate from a human donor who had recovered from COVID-19. CDR3s include the opening cysteine and the closing phenylalanine or tryptophan. The order of the fields is V gene, J gene, D gene, clone size, CDR3 length, CDR3 protein, CDR3 DNA. The D gene is left open where the match is weak. The size of a clone is reported for some rows only, either as once, few or many, or as a class for expanded clones.

TRBV20-1	TRBJ2-7	TRBD1	NA	14	CSAGQGVPPYEQYF	TGCAGTGCGGGACAGGGGGTACCCCCCTACGAGCAGTACTTC
TRBV27	TRBJ2-3	NA	few	16	CASSLSAAAWGDTQYF	TGTGCCAGCAGTTTGTCGGCAGCGGCCTGGGGGGATACGCAGTATTTT
TRBV7-2	TRBJ2-3	NA	large	14	CASSSYSRTDTQYF	TGTGCCAGCAGCTCTTATAGCCGCACAGATACGCAGTATTTT
TRBV20-1	TRBJ2-7	NA	few	14	CSAQKRGGGYEQYF	TGCAGTGCTCAGAAAAGGGGGGGCGGCTACGAGCAGTACTTC
TRBV27	TRBJ2-3	NA	few	14	CASSLGLGTDTQYF	TGTGCCAGCAGTTTAGGGCTGGGGACCGATACGCAGTATTTT
TRBV2	TRBJ2-1	TRBD1	NA	13	CASYRQGSGEQFF	TGTGCCAGCTACCGACAGGGGTCGGGTGAGCAGTTCTTC
TRBV20-1	TRBJ1-1	NA	NA	14	CSAREGSVNTEAFF	TGCAGTGCTAGAGAGGGGTCCGTGAACACTGAAGCTTTCTTT
TRBV19	TRBJ1-5	TRBD1	few	13	CASADRGNQPQHF	TGTGCCAGCGCGGACAGGGGCAATCAGCCCCAGCATTTT
TRBV5-5	TRBJ2-4	TRBD2	NA	19	CASSLADSGGRLAKNIQYF	TGTGCCAGCAGCTTGGCGGATAGCGGGGGGAGATTAGCCAAAAACATTCAGTACTTC
TRBV9	TRBJ2-2	NA	NA	15	CASRGPRSESGELFF	TGTGCCAGCAGGGGACCCAGGTCCGAGAGCGGGGAGCTGTTTTTT
TRBV28	TRBJ1-5	TRBD1	NA	15	CASSPTGPSNQPQHF	TGTGCCAGCAGTCCGACAGGGCCGAGCAATCAGCCCCAGCATTTT
TRBV28	TRBJ2-5	NA	once	16	CASSLRGVRGQETQYF	TGTGCCAGCAGTTTAAGGGGGGTTCGGGGCCAAGAGACCCAGTACTTC
TRBV7-2	TRBJ1-5	NA	NA	15	CVSSRGGAQAQPQHF	TGTGTCAGCAGCCGGGGAGGGGCCCAAGCTCAGCCCCAGCATTTT
TRBV12-3/TRBV12-4	TRBJ1-1	NA	NA	12	CASSLGNTEAFF	TGTGCCAGCAGTTTAGGGAACACTGAAGCTTTCTTT
TRBV7-2	TRBJ2-7	TRBD2	few	15	CASSLRLAGAYEQYF	TGTGCCAGCAGCCTCCGGTTAGCGGGGGCCTACGAGCAGTACTTC
TRBV11-2	TRBJ2-5	NA	NA	12	CASSLVMETQYF	TGTGCCAGCAGCTTAGTGATGGAGACCCAGTACTTC
TRBV28	TRBJ1-5	NA	few	14	CASSFGGLGQPQHF	TGTGCCAGCAGTTTTGGGGGGCTGGGGCAGCCCCAGCATTTT
TRBV7-9	TRBJ2-3	TRBD1	NA	15	CASSRDRGMLDTQYF	TGTGCCAGCAGTCGGGACAGGGGAATGCTGGATACGCAGTATTTT
TRBV28	TRBJ2-1	TRBD2	NA	18	CASNTAGYSGSSYNEQFF	TGTGCCAGCAATACAGCGGGGTATAGCGGGAGCTCCTACAATGAGCAGTTCTTC
TRBV10-3	TRBJ2-5	TRBD2	once	16	CAISGSSGRTQETQYF	TGTGCCATCAGTGGTAGTAGCGGGAGAACCCAAGAGACCCAGTACTTC
TRBV6-5	TRBJ1-3	NA	NA	19	CASSYSPPGLISSGNTIYF	TGTGCCAGCAGTTACTCGCCGCCGGGACTGATATCCTCTGGAAACACCATATATTTT
TRBV19	TRBJ2-5	TRBD1	NA	15	CASSRTPGQQETQYF	TGTGCCAGTAGTCGAACACCGGGACAGCAAGAGACCCAGTACTTC
TRBV28	TRBJ1-1	NA	once	15	CASSSKSRDVRIAFF	TGTGCCAGCAGTTCAAAATCCCGGGACGTTAGAATAGCTTTCTTT
TRBV7-9	TRBJ2-6	NA	NA	15	CASSFRVSGANVLTF	TGTGCCAGCAGCTTCAGGGTTTCTGGGGCCAACGTCCTGACTTTC
TRBV6-4	TRBJ1-5	NA	NA	13	CASSEGWNQPQHF	TGTGCCAGCAGTGAGGGCTGGAATCAGCCCCAGCATTTT
TRBV7-2	TRBJ1-1	NA	large	13	CASSPYLTVEAFF	TGTGCCAGCAGCCCCTACCTTACAGTTGAAGCTTTCTTT
TRBV7-9	TRBJ2-1	TRBD1	NA	18	CASSIIRGPGQGANEQFF	TGTGCCAGCAGCATAATCCGGGGTCCGGGACAGGGGGCAAATGAGCAGTTCTTC
TRBV6-1	TRBJ1-2	NA	once	12	CASSEVRGGYTF	TGTGCCAGCAGTGAAGTACGAGGGGGCTACACCTTC
TRBV20-1	TRBJ1-1	NA	few	13	CSARSTRDTEAFF	TGCAGTGCTAGATCCACCCGGGACACTGAAGCTTTCTTT
TRBV7-9	TRBJ2-3	TRBD2	NA	16	CASSLVLAGALDTQYF	TGTGCCAGCAGCTTAGTGCTAGCGGGGGCCCTCGATACGCAGTATTTT
TRBV6-1	TRBJ2-1	NA	NA	10	CASSYNQQFF	TGTGCCAGCTCTTACAATCAGCAGTTCTTC
TRBV11-2	TRBJ2-7	NA	NA	12	CASSPQGDEQYF	TGTGCCAGCAGCCCACAGGGCGACGAGCAGTACTTC
TRBV10-3	TRBJ2-6	TRBD1	medium-sized	15	CAIRGQLSGANVLTF	TGTGCCATCAGGGGACAGTTATCTGGGGCCAACGTCCTGACTTTC
TRBV27	TRBJ2-4	NA	few	17	CASSNPTGTQSKNIQYF	TGTGCCAGCAGTAATCCCACCGGGACACAGTCTAAAAACATTCAGTACTTC
TRBV20-1	TRBJ2-2	NA	few	14	CSARKDSNTGELFF	TGCAGTGCTAGAAAGGACAGCAACACCGGGGAGCTGTTTTTT
TRBV11-2	TRBJ1-1	TRBD1	NA	15	CASSLVLTGPTEAFF	TGTGCCAGCAGCTTAGTACTGACAGGGCCCACTGAAGCTTTCTTT
TRBV29-1	TRBJ2-1	NA	NA	13	CSALHRVYNEQFF	TGCAGCGCCTTGCACAGGGTCTACAATGAGCAGTTCTTC
TRBV6-1	TRBJ2-3	NA	few	14	CASSGQGNTDTQYF	TGTGCCAGCAGTGGTCAGGGGAACACAGATACGCAGTATTTT
TRBV5-5	TRBJ1-1	TRBD1	NA	16	CASSSNRGPRNTEAFF	TGTGCCAGCAGCTCCAACAGGGGGCCTAGGAACACTGAAGCTTTCTTT
TRBV24-1	TRBJ2-3	TRBD2	NA	13	CATSDPGGVAQYF	TGTGCCACCAGTGATCCGGGGGGAGTTGCGCAGTATTTT
TRBV20-1	TRBJ2-7	TRBD2	once	14	CSAPPTSGGDEQYF	TGCAGTGCTCCGCCGACTAGCGGGGGGGACGAGCAGTACTTC
TRBV7-2	TRBJ1-1	TRBD1	NA	17	CASSPIIRTGTGTEAFF	TGTGCCAGCAGCCCTATTATACGGACAGGGACGGGCACTGAAGCTTTCTTT
TRBV20-1	TRBJ2-1	TRBD2	NA	13	CSGYVAGVGEQFF	TGCAGTGGATACGTAGCGGGAGTGGGTGAGCAGTTCTTC
TRBV20-1	TRBJ2-1	NA	few	16	CSARDRGANLYNEQFF	TGCAGTGCTAGAGATCGCGGGGCGAACCTGTACAATGAGCAGTTCTTC
TRBV7-9	TRBJ2-3	TRBD1	few	15	CASRATGAATDTQYF	TGTGCCAGCAGGGCTACAGGGGCCGCAACAGATACGCAGTATTTT
TRBV2	TRBJ2-1	NA	once	13	CASRALQEIEQFF	TGTGCCAGCAGGGCACTACAGGAGATTGAGCAGTTCTTC
TRBV30	TRBJ2-1	NA	NA	13	CAWSVQVDNEQFF	TGTGCCTGGAGTGTACAAGTCGACAATGAGCAGTTCTTC
TRBV7-9	TRBJ2-6	TRBD1	few	17	CASSSTTGVSGANVLTF	TGTGCCAGCAGCTCCACGACAGGGGTCTCTGGGGCCAACGTCCTGACTTTC
TRBV12-3/TRBV12-4	TRBJ1-2	NA	few	11	CASSYNYGYTF	TGTGCCAGCAGTTATAACTATGGCTACACCTTC
TRBV6-5	TRBJ1-1	NA	NA	11	CASSSTVEAFF	TGTGCCAGCAGTTCGACAGTTGAAGCTTTCTTT
TRBV20-1	TRBJ2-7	TRBD1	NA	14	CSAKTRDRRDEQYF	TGCAGTGCTAAAACTAGGGACAGGCGGGACGAGCAGTACTTC
TRBV5-1	TRBJ2-4	TRBD2	NA	18	CASSLGTSGGVGKNIQYF	TGCGCCAGCAGCTTGGGGACTAGCGGGGGCGTAGGGAAAAACATTCAGTACTTC
TRBV20-1	TRBJ2-7	NA	few	10	CSAKGYEQYF	TGCAGTGCTAAGGGTTACGAGCAGTACTTC